Given below is one TCR beta chain in context. Its antigen is not identified. V trimming: 6 bases; J trimming: 6 bases; junction bases outside the gene matches: 5. The CDR3 consists of 13 residues. In germline, CDR1 is MNHNY, CDR2 SVGAGI (reference sequence). The data belong to a study of cytomegalovirus exposure and HLA in healthy donors. Study context: In a later analysis, the roughly 130 validation repertoires were reported to have used the same platform as the 650 to 800 first-cohort repertoires. Study conclusions and caveats: The tendency of first-cohort TCR clusters to co-occur in the roughly 130 validation repertoires was the finding of a later analysis. The study designated 160 or so TCR beta chains cytomegalovirus-associated.

Sequencing was performed with immunoSEQ multiplex PCR; in TCRdb, only in-frame clones are kept and a portion is missing. This sample carries 130,000 or so clones, about 88% of them seen once, and the ten largest clones take over 8.5%. The J gene is TRBJ2-7, the V gene TRBV6-6; 10 nucleotides agree with TRBD1. This receptor was taken from a woman aged 18-29 years in good health and CMV-seropositive. Sequencing input: PBMCs. The CDR3 nucleotides read TGTGCCAGCAGCGACAGGGGGCGAGGCGAGCAGTACTTC. It encodes CASSDRGRGEQYF.